The 9 T cell receptor beta chains below were found in one sample sequenced in a study of shared clonotypes between healthy human individuals. Assay used: immunoSEQ multiplex PCR; TCRdb lists only in-frame clones, some missing. This sample has around 1.1 million clones, with approximately 78% found just once. Input material: memory CD4+ T cells from PBMCs. The subset denotes: CD45RA-negative fraction. These TCRs come from a man aged 18 to 35 in good health. Some clones in this sample may be carry-over from other donors' samples.

This clone was counted a single time. The chain joins TRBV27 to TRBJ2-2; D is possibly TRBD1 or TRBD2 (8 bases each). Trimming removed 0 bases at V and 4 bases at J, with 24 bases between. The length of the CDR3 is 20 residues. CDR1 and CDR2 (germline): MNHEY, SMNVEV (reference sequence). The CDR3 DNA follows: TGTGCCAGCAGTTTATCGCGGACGGGAGGGACAGGCCGGACCACCGGGGAGCTGTTTTTT. Its translation: CASSLSRTGGTGRTTGELFF.

The count of this clone is one. The chain is built from TRBV30 and TRBJ2-1; TRBD1 might be the D (6 bases). The CDR3 is 13 residues long. Trimming took off 5 bases at V and 10 bases at J, with 18 bases between the two ends. Germline loops: CDR1 GTSNPN, CDR2 SVGIG (reference sequence). The CDR3 spells CAWDILGTSEQFF. CDR3 in DNA: TGTGCCTGGGACATCCTCGGGACATCAGAGCAGTTCTTC.

This clone was counted only a few times. This chain connects TRBV19 to TRBJ2-7, with 7 bases fitting TRBD1. The V and J ends lost 1 base and 4 bases, in that order; junction bases with no gene match: 7. CDR1 and CDR2 from the germline V gene are LNHDA and SQIVND (reference sequence). This CDR3 is 15 amino acids long. The DNA for the CDR3 is TGTGCCAGTAGTATAGCCGGCAGGGGGAGTTACGAGCAGTACTTC. This encodes CASSIAGRGSYEQYF.

The chain joins TRBV28 to TRBJ1-5, with a possible D match to TRBD1 (6 bases). The CDR3 runs 15 residues. V gave up 6 bases and J gave up 0 bases, with 12 bases separating them. Germline values: CDR1 MDHEN, CDR2 SYDVKM. The CDR3 protein is CASRSGTLSNQPQHF. CDR3 bases: TGTGCCAGCAGGTCCGGGACACTTAGCAATCAGCCCCAGCATTTT.

There are a few counts of this clone. The chain recombines TRBV5-1 with TRBJ2-5, with TRBD2 as a possible D gene (6 bases). The CDR3 sequence is 15 residues long. Germline V lookup: CDR1 SGHRS, CDR2 YFSETQ. The V end was cut by 4 bases, the J end by 7 bases, with 20 bases between. CDR3 coding DNA: TGCGCCAGCAGCCCCATCGGAGGGCCCAAGGGGACCCAGTACTTC. Amino acids: CASSPIGGPKGTQYF.

Concerning this clone: Other DNA sequences from this sample encode an identical CDR3 as well. The J gene is TRBJ1-5, the V gene TRBV28; unclear D gene. The germline CDR1 and CDR2 sequences are MDHEN and SYDVKM. The CDR3 sequence is 13 residues long. V dropped 3 bases and J dropped 0 bases, with 3 bases sitting between them. CDR3 sequence reads: CASSFDSNQPQHF. In DNA, the CDR3 is TGTGCCAGCAGTTTCGATAGCAATCAGCCCCAGCATTTT.

This clone was seen only a few times. V is TRBV5-1 and J is TRBJ2-1; 11 bases are shared with TRBD1. With 2 bases clipped from V and 6 bases from J, the junction kept 4 bases outside the gene matches. Germline V gene sequence: CDR1 SGHRS, CDR2 YFSETQ. The CDR3 has 15 residues. DNA of the CDR3: TGCGCCAGCAGCTTCGGACAGGGGGCGCCCAATGAGCAGTTCTTC. Encoded protein: CASSFGQGAPNEQFF. Based on the CDR3 plus reference TRBV5-1 and TRBJ2-1, the full variable domain is KAGVTQTPRYLIKTRGQQVTLSCSPISGHRSVSWYQQTPGQGLQFLFEYFSETQRNKGNFPGRFSGRQFSNSRSEMNVSTLELGDSALYLCASSFGQGAPNEQFFGPGTRLTVL.

The chain uses TRBV7-9 and TRBJ1-5, with a weak D call TRBD1 (5 bases). Trimming pared 3 bases from V and 7 bases from J, leaving 10 bases between. CDR1 is SEHNR and CDR2 is FQNEAQ in the germline V gene (reference sequence). The CDR3 is 13 residues long. The CDR3 loop reads CASSLVPGQPQHF. CDR3 nucleotide sequence: TGTGCCAGCAGCTTGGTCCCAGGGCAGCCCCAGCATTTT.

This clone was recorded once. This sequence joins TRBV23-1 and TRBJ2-7; D perhaps matches TRBD2 (6 bases). TRBV23-1 is an open reading frame whose function is uncertain. V lost 8 bases, J lost 3 bases, and 17 bases lay in between. This CDR3 has 14 amino acids. The CDR3 DNA sequence: TGCGCCAGCTGGGGACTTCATAGAGGCTACGAGCAGTACTTC. Translated, it gives CASWGLHRGYEQYF.